Listed below are T cell receptor beta chains from one sample, sequenced in a study of memory CD4+ T cells and cytomegalovirus serostatus. The data were produced by immunoSEQ multiplex PCR, yet TCRdb's version contains in-frame clones alone and is incomplete. The sample shows around 44,000 clones, approximately 84% of them seen only once. Input material: memory CD4+ T cells from blood. The source is an adult in good health and CMV-seronegative. The CDR3 runs from the conserved cysteine through the conserved F or W. Each record gives: J gene, V gene, clone size, D gene, CDR3 protein, CDR3 DNA. A D gene is named only where the DNA matches it firmly. Not all rows give a size; the values are once, few, many and, for expanded clones, a class.

TRBJ2-7 | TRBV28 | once | - | CASSLLGTGEQYF | TGTGCCAGCAGTTTATTGGGCACGGGCGAGCAGTACTTC
TRBJ2-7 | TRBV4-1 | - | TRBD1 | CASSQFTGVGEQYF | TGCGCCAGCAGCCAATTTACAGGGGTAGGCGAGCAGTACTTC
TRBJ2-7 | TRBV9 | - | - | CASSVGGGSLGSYEQYF | TGTGCCAGCAGCGTTGGCGGCGGCTCCCTAGGTTCCTACGAGCAGTACTTC
TRBJ1-4 | TRBV15 | - | - | CATSSGGGREKLFF | TGTGCCACCAGCTCCGGGGGGGGAAGAGAAAAACTGTTTTTT
TRBJ2-1 | TRBV29-1 | once | TRBD2 | CSVVGTSSYGQFF | TGCAGCGTTGTTGGGACTAGCAGTTATGGGCAGTTCTTC
TRBJ1-2 | TRBV27 | once | - | CASSPGPSYGYTF | TGTGCCAGCAGTCCCGGGCCCTCCTATGGCTACACCTTC
TRBJ1-4 | TRBV6-6 | - | - | CASSPTSNEKLFF | TGTGCCAGCAGCCCCACATCTAATGAAAAACTGTTTTTT
TRBJ2-5 | TRBV18 | - | - | CASSLNGQETQYF | TGTGCCAGCTCACTTAACGGTCAAGAGACCCAGTACTTC
TRBJ2-7 | TRBV5-1 | few | TRBD2 | CASHSASGGRSYEQYF | TGCGCCAGCCATTCAGCATCGGGAGGACGCTCCTACGAGCAGTACTTC
TRBJ1-2 | TRBV5-6 | - | TRBD1 | CASSLGQGATYGYTF | TGTGCCAGCAGCTTAGGCCAGGGGGCGACCTATGGCTACACCTTC
TRBJ1-2 | TRBV27 | - | - | CASSLRGGDGYTF | TGTGCCAGCAGTTTACGAGGGGGAGATGGCTACACCTTC
TRBJ2-2 | TRBV5-6 | - | - | CASSSEDYFANTGELFF | TGTGCCAGCAGCTCCGAGGACTACTTTGCGAACACCGGGGAGCTGTTTTTT
TRBJ1-1 | TRBV2 | - | - | CASTDGGEYTEAFF | TGTGCCAGCACCGACGGGGGGGAGTACACTGAAGCTTTCTTT
TRBJ2-1 | TRBV6-1 | - | - | CASLGRSGWSEQFF | TGTGCCAGCTTGGGACGGTCTGGTTGGAGTGAGCAGTTCTTC